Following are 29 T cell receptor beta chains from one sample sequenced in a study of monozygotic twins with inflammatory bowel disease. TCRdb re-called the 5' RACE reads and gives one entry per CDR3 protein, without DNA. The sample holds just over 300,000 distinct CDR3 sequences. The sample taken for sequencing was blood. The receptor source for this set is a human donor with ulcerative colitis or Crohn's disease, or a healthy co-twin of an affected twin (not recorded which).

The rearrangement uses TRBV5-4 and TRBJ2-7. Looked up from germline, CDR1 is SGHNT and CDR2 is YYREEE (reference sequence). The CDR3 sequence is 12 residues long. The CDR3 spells CASSLGQKEQYF.

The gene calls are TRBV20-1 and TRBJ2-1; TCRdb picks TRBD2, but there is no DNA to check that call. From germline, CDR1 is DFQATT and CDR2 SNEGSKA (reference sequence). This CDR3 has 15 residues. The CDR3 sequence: CSARGFQRRYNEQFF.

The CDR3 reads CASSSGAIEEQFF. The V and J genes are TRBV7-9 and TRBJ2-1; lacking DNA, the TRBD1 call made by TCRdb goes unchecked. Germline V CDR1 and CDR2: SEHNR, FQNEAQ (reference sequence). This CDR3 spans 13 amino acids.

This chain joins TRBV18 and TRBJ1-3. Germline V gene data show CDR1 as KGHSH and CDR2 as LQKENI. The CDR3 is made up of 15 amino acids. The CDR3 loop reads CASSPITNSGNTIYF. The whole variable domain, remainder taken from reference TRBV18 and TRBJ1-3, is NAGVMQNPRHLVRRRGQEARLRCSPMKGHSHVYWYRQLPEEGLKFMVYLQKENIIDESGMPKERFSAEFPKEGPSILRIQQVVRGDSAAYFCASSPITNSGNTIYFGEGSWLTVV.

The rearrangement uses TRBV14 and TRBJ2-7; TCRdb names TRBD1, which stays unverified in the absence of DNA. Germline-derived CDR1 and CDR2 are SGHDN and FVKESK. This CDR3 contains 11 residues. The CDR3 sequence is CASSQGRGAYF.

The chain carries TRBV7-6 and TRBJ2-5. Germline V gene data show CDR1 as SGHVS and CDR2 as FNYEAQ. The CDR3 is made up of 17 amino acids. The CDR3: CASSLGGSGSFQETQYF.

The CDR3 reads CASQLQAGVWETQYF. The chain is built from TRBV5-1 and TRBJ2-5; TCRdb gives TRBD2 as the D gene, but with no DNA this cannot be confirmed. The CDR3 covers 15 residues. From germline, CDR1 is SGHRS and CDR2 YFSETQ.

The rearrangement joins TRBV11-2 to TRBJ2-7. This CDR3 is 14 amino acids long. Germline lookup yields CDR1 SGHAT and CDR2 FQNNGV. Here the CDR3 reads CASSLGVSGYEQYF. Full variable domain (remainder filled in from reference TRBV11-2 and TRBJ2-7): EAGVAQSPRYKIIEKRQSVAFWCNPISGHATLYWYQQILGQGPKLLIQFQNNGVVDDSQLPKDRFSAERLKGVDSTLKIQPAKLEDSAVYLCASSLGVSGYEQYFGPGTRLTVT.

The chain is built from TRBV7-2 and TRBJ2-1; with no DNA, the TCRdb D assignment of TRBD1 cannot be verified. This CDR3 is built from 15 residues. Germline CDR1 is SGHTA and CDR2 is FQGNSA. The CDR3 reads CASSFYRGAENEQFF.

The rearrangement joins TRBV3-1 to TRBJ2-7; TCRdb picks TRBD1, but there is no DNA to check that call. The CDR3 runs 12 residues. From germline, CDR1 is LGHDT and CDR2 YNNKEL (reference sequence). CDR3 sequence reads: CASSPLGYEQYF.

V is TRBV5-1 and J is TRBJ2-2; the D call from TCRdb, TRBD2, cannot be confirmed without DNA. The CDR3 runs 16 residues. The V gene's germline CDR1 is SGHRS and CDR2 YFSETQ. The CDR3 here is CASSLAASGDTGELFF. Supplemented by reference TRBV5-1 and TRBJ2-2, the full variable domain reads KAGVTQTPRYLIKTRGQQVTLSCSPISGHRSVSWYQQTPGQGLQFLFEYFSETQRNKGNFPGRFSGRQFSNSRSEMNVSTLELGDSALYLCASSLAASGDTGELFFGEGSRLTVL.

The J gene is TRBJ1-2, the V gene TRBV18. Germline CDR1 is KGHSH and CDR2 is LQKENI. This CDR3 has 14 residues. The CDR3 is CASSQQGSDYGYTF.

The CDR3 loop reads CASSFWLAGQGGELFF. V and J are TRBV28 and TRBJ2-2; the TCRdb D gene call, TRBD1, has no DNA to confirm it. This CDR3 region has 16 residues. Germline V gives CDR1 MDHEN, CDR2 SYDVKM.

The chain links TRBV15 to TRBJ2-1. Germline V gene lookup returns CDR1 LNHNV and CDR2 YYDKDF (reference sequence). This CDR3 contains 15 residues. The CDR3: CATSRRTTSYNEQFF.

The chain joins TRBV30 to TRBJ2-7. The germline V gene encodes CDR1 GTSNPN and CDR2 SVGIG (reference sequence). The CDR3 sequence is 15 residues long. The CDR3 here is CAWSVVGRQTYEQYF. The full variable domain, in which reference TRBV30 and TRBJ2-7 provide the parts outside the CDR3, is SQTIHQWPATLVQPVGSPLSLECTVEGTSNPNLYWYRQAAGRGLQLLFYSVGIGQISSEVPQNLSASRPQDRQFILSSKKLLLSDSGFYLCAWSVVGRQTYEQYFGPGTRLTVT.

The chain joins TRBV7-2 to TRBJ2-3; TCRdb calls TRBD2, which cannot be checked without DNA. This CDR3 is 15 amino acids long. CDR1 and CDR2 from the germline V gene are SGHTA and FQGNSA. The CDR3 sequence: CASSQAVRGTDTQYF.

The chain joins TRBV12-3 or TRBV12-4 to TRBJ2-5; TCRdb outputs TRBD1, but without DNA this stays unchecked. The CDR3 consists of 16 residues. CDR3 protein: CASRSYKGQYQETQYF.

Here the CDR3 reads CASSFRVAGGKETQYF. V usage is TRBV12-3 or TRBV12-4 and J usage is TRBJ2-5; TCRdb lists TRBD2, though no DNA is available to test this call. The CDR3 sequence is 16 residues long.

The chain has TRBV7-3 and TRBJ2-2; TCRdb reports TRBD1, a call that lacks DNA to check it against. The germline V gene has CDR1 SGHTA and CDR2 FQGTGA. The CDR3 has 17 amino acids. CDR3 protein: CASSLGGARAGTGELFF. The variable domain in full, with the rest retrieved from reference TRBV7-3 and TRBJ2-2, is GAGVSQTPSNKVTEKGKYVELRCDPISGHTALYWYRQSLGQGPEFLIYFQGTGAADDSGLPNDRFFAVRPEGSVSTLKIQRTERGDSAVYLCASSLGGARAGTGELFFGEGSRLTVL.

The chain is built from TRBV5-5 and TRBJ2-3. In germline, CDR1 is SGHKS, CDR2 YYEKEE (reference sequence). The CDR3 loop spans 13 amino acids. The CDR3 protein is CASSFRVTDTQYF.

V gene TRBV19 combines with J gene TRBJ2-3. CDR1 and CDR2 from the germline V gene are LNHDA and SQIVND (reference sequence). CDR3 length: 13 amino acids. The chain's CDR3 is CASSIQITDTQYF.

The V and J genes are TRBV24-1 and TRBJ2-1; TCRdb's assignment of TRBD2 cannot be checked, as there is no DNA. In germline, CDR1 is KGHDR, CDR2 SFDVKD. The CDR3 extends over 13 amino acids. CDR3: CATRGLAVDEQFF.

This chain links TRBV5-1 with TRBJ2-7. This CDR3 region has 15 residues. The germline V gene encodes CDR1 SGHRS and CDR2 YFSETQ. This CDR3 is CASSFDIGSSYEQYF.

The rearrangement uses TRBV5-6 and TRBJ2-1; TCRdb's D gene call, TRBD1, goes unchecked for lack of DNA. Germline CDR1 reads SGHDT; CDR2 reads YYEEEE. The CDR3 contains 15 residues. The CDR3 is CASRPGTGQVNEQFF.

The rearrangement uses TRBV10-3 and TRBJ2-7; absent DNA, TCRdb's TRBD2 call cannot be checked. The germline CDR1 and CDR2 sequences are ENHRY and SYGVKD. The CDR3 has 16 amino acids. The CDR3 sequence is CAISDSGLPQSYEQYF.

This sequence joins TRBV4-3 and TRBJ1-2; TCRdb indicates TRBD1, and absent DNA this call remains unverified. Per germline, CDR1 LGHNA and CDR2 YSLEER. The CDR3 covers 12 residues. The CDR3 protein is CASSQVGGRQAF.

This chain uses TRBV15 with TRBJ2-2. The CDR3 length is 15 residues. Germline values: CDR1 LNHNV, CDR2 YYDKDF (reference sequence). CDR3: CATSRGPANTGELFF.

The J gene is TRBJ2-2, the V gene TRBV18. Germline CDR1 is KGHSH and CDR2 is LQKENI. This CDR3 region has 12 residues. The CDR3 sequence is CASSPDSGELFF.

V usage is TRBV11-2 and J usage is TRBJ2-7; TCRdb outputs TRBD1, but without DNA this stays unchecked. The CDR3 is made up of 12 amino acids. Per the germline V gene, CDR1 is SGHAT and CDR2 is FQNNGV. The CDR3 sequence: CASSFDRGRQYF.